The source of this TCR beta chain is a study of OX40 agonist ivuxolimab in advanced cancers. Across the study: Those enrolled were roughly 85% male, with a mean age of roughly 60 years and ages from about 20 to 90. Findings and caveats of the study: Low normalized T-cell clonal expansion was additionally recorded for some nonresponders. At doses 0.1 to 3.0 mg/kg, CD4+ and CD8+ clones expanded.

Note on this clone: Its antigen is undetermined.

The germline gives CDR1 KGHSH, CDR2 LQKENI. The CDR3 runs to 13 residues. TCRdb keeps only in-frame clones here, not all; method: immunoSEQ multiplex PCR. In the table there are about 93,000 clones, 75% to 95% of which are singletons. The chain links TRBV18 to TRBJ2-5, with D perhaps matching TRBD2 (5 bases). The DNA end is a closer match to TRBJ2-7, so the J assignment may be wrong. This specimen consisted of CD4+ or CD8+ T cells sorted from blood, obtained in a trial of the OX40 agonist ivuxolimab. This sequence was found in an adult with an advanced solid tumor such as melanoma, head and neck, liver or kidney cancer. Here the CDR3 DNA reads TGTGCCAGCTCACCACGAGGGTCCCACGAGCAGTACTTC. Residues: CASSPRGSHEQYF.